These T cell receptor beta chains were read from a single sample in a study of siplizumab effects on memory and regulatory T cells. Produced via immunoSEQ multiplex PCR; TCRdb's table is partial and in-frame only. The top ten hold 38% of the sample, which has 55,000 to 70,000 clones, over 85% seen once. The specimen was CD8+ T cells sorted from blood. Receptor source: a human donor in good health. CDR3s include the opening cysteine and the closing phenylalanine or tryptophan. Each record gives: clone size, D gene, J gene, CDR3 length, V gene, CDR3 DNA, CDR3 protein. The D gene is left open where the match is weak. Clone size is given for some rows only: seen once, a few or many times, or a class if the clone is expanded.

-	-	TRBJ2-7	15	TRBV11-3	TGTGCCAGCAGCTTAGATAGCAGGGAGACCTACGAGCAGTACTTC	CASSLDSRETYEQYF
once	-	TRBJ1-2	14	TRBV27	TGTGCCAGCAGTTTACTCGGGGGTAGCTATGGCTACACCTTC	CASSLLGGSYGYTF
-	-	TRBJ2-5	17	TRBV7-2	TGTGCCAGCAGCTCCCCGCGGGGCAGGGGATTCCCAAAGACCCAGTACTTC	CASSSPRGRGFPKTQYF
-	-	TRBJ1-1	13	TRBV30	TGTGCCTGGAGGATAGGAACGAACACTGAAGCTTTCTTT	CAWRIGTNTEAFF
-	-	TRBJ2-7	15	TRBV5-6	TGTGCCAGCAGTATTGGTGGTGGAAACTCCTACGAGCAGTACTTC	CASSIGGGNSYEQYF
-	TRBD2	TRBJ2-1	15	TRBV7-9	TGTGCCAGCAGCCTCCTAGCGGGAGTTAAGAATGAGCAGTTCTTC	CASSLLAGVKNEQFF
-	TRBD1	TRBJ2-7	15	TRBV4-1	TGCGCCAGCAGCCTTCGGACAGGGAGCTCCTACGAGCAGTACTTC	CASSLRTGSSYEQYF
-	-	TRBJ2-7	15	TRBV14	TGTGCCAGCAGCCAATGGACGGGGAGCTCCTACGAGCAGTACTTC	CASSQWTGSSYEQYF
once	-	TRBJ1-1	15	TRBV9	TGTGCCAGCAGCGTAGAAGGAACAGTAGGTACTGAAGCTTTCTTT	CASSVEGTVGTEAFF
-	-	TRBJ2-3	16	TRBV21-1	TGTGCCAGCAGCGCCCGGACAGGGACAACCACAGATACGCAGTATTTT	CASSARTGTTTDTQYF
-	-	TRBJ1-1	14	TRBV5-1	TGCGCCAGCAGCTTGACCGGATTGGGCACTGAAGCTTTCTTT	CASSLTGLGTEAFF
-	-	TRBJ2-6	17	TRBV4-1	TGCGCCAGCAGCCAAGACCCGGTAGATTCTGGGGCCAACGTCCTGACTTTC	CASSQDPVDSGANVLTF
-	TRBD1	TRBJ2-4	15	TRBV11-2	TGTGCCAGCAGCTCCTACTCGACAGGGTCGGACATTCAGTACTTC	CASSSYSTGSDIQYF
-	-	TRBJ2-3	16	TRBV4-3	TGCGCCAGCAGCCAAGCAGGGGCTAGCGGCACAGATACGCAGTATTTT	CASSQAGASGTDTQYF
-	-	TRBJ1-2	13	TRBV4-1	TGCGCCAGCAGCCAAGGGACAGATTATGGCTACACCTTC	CASSQGTDYGYTF
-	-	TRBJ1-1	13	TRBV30	TGTGCCTGGGAAGGACAGAGGCTCACTGAAGCTTTCTTT	CAWEGQRLTEAFF
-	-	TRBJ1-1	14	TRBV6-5	TGTGCCAGCAGTTACTCCGGGGGTTCCGCTGAAGCTTTCTTT	CASSYSGGSAEAFF
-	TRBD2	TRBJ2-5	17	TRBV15	TGTGCCACCAGCCGAGGGACTAGCGGGAGGAGGAAGGAGACCCAGTACTTC	CATSRGTSGRRKETQYF